The clone carrying this TCR beta chain has at least ten counts. Antigen: not known. Germline trimming cut 5 bases from V and 5 bases from J; bases unmatched to any gene: 11. The germline CDR1 and CDR2 sequences are MGHRA and YSYEKL. This CDR3 has 16 residues. Ophthalmopathy patients all had a Clinical Activity Score of at least 3, a NOSPECS grade of at least 4 and disease under 3 months old. The data stem from a study of T cells in Graves' hyperthyroidism and ophthalmopathy. General study results and limits: In the blood, most expanded thyroid clonotypes above 0.001 appeared as well.

Amplified regions were TCR beta CDR3 sequences from RNA transcripts. TCR CDR3 underwent first-round RT-PCR with the HTBI primer set. TCRdb re-analysed the multiplex PCR reads in MiXCR, keeping a single row per CDR3 protein. The data hold roughly 500,000 distinct CDR3 sequences, with around 22% observed a single time. This chain uses TRBV4-1 with TRBJ2-5; 10 bases map to TRBD2. The source material was blood. The TCR was taken from a woman aged 30 to 39 with Graves' ophthalmopathy. The CDR3 region is CASSAGVLAGEETQYF. For the CDR3, the DNA is TGCGCCAGCAGCGCGGGGGTGCTAGCGGGGGAGGAGACCCAGTACTTC.